Listed below are T cell receptor beta chains from one sample, sequenced in a study of blood T cells in healthy people across ages. TCRdb analysed the 5' RACE reads with MiXCR anew, one entry per CDR3 protein. The sample shows around 780,000 distinct CDR3 sequences, roughly 25% of them seen only once. This sample also appeared in a second study, on T cells of mothers and their children.

The sequenced sample was blood. These receptors originate from a boy between 10 and 17 years old in good health. CDR3s leave out the opening cysteine and the closing phenylalanine or tryptophan. The D gene is left open where the match is weak.

j_call d_call v_call cdr3_aa
TRBJ1-1 NA TRBV10-1 ASSEARIGRTEAF
TRBJ2-7 NA TRBV11-1 ASSLVWGTYEQY
TRBJ2-5 TRBD1 TRBV28 ASSPPDRGSQETQY
TRBJ2-2 NA TRBV7-2 ASSRPSLDTGELF
TRBJ2-2 NA TRBV29-1 SVGLMNTGELF
TRBJ2-7 NA TRBV7-2 ASSSLGSGSSYEQY
TRBJ1-1 NA TRBV4-1 ASSQDFIGGSNTEAF
TRBJ1-4 TRBD1 TRBV6-1 ASSPGTGNYRPNEKLF
TRBJ2-1 TRBD2 TRBV27 ASLSGATNEQF
TRBJ2-1 NA TRBV12-3/TRBV12-4 ASSFATVDNEQF
TRBJ1-4 NA TRBV7-9 ASQSPGGDEKLF
TRBJ2-6 NA TRBV2 ASTRMGSAGANVLT